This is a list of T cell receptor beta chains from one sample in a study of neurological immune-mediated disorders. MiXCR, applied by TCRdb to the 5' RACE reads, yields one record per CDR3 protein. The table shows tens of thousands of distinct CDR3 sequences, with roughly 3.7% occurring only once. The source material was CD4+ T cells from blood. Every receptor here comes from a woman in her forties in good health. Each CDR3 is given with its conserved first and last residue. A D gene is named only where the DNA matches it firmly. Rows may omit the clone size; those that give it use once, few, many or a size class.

CDR3 protein: CASRGRPLYEQYF; CDR3 DNA: TGTGCCAGCAGAGGACGGCCGCTCTACGAGCAGTACTTC; J gene: TRBJ2-7; D gene: -; V gene: TRBV6-1; clone size: many
CDR3 protein: CASSHASWTRGNQPQHF; CDR3 DNA: TGCGCCAGCAGCCATGCTTCTTGGACCAGGGGCAATCAGCCCCAGCATTTT; J gene: TRBJ1-5; D gene: -; V gene: TRBV4-1; clone size: many
CDR3 protein: CASSDLWELSTGELFF; CDR3 DNA: TGTGCCAGCAGTGATCTGTGGGAGCTATCGACCGGGGAGCTGTTTTTT; J gene: TRBJ2-2; D gene: -; V gene: TRBV2; clone size: many
CDR3 protein: CARRPRGQTSSYNSPLHF; CDR3 DNA: TGTGCCAGACGCCCAAGAGGACAGACTAGCTCCTATAATTCACCCCTCCACTTT; J gene: TRBJ1-6; D gene: -; V gene: TRBV12-3/TRBV12-4; clone size: many
CDR3 protein: CASSQHPSSEQYF; CDR3 DNA: TGTGCCAGCAGCCAACATCCCAGTTCCGAGCAGTACTTC; J gene: TRBJ2-7; D gene: -; V gene: TRBV4-2; clone size: many
CDR3 protein: CASSQGRLDGTEAFF; CDR3 DNA: TGCGCCAGCAGCCAAGGTAGACTGGACGGCACTGAAGCTTTCTTT; J gene: TRBJ1-1; D gene: -; V gene: TRBV4-1; clone size: many
CDR3 protein: CASSLGQGNIQYF; CDR3 DNA: TGTGCCAGCAGCCTAGGACAGGGAAACATTCAGTACTTC; J gene: TRBJ2-4; D gene: TRBD1; V gene: TRBV11-2; clone size: many
CDR3 protein: CAISESGAGAQPQHF; CDR3 DNA: TGTGCCATCAGTGAGTCGGGCGCGGGGGCTCAGCCCCAGCATTTT; J gene: TRBJ1-5; D gene: -; V gene: TRBV10-3; clone size: many
CDR3 protein: CASTSIRGPTNEKLFF; CDR3 DNA: TGTGCCAGCACTTCTATAAGGGGGCCCACTAATGAAAAACTGTTTTTT; J gene: TRBJ1-4; D gene: TRBD1; V gene: TRBV6-1; clone size: -
CDR3 protein: CSASRDTYEQYF; CDR3 DNA: TGCAGTGCTAGTCGGGACACCTACGAGCAGTACTTC; J gene: TRBJ2-7; D gene: -; V gene: TRBV20-1; clone size: many
CDR3 protein: CSARATDRPNTGELFF; CDR3 DNA: TGCAGTGCGCGTGCGACTGACAGGCCGAACACCGGGGAGCTGTTTTTT; J gene: TRBJ2-2; D gene: -; V gene: TRBV20-1; clone size: many
CDR3 protein: CASSYYLGASYEQYF; CDR3 DNA: TGTGCCAGCAGTTACTACCTAGGGGCTTCCTACGAGCAGTACTTC; J gene: TRBJ2-7; D gene: -; V gene: TRBV6-5; clone size: many
CDR3 protein: CATAIGGRYGENIQYF; CDR3 DNA: TGTGCCACCGCAATCGGTGGCCGATATGGGGAAAACATTCAGTACTTC; J gene: TRBJ2-4; D gene: -; V gene: TRBV6-5; clone size: many
CDR3 protein: CASSYPRSRGRLEQFF; CDR3 DNA: TGTGCCAGCAGTTACCCCCGGTCCCGCGGGAGGCTAGAGCAGTTCTTC; J gene: TRBJ2-1; D gene: TRBD2; V gene: TRBV6-2/TRBV6-3; clone size: many
CDR3 protein: CASRQNTGELFF; CDR3 DNA: TGCGCCAGCAGACAGAACACCGGGGAGCTGTTTTTT; J gene: TRBJ2-2; D gene: -; V gene: TRBV5-1; clone size: many
CDR3 protein: CATSRELAGGGYQETQYF; CDR3 DNA: TGTGCCACCAGCAGAGAACTAGCGGGGGGGGGGTACCAAGAGACCCAGTACTTC; J gene: TRBJ2-5; D gene: TRBD2; V gene: TRBV15; clone size: many
CDR3 protein: CASSTQDRGNYGYTF; CDR3 DNA: TGTGCCAGTAGTACACAGGACAGGGGCAACTATGGCTACACCTTC; J gene: TRBJ1-2; D gene: TRBD1; V gene: TRBV19; clone size: many
CDR3 protein: CASSTDGGSQPQHF; CDR3 DNA: TGTGCCAGCAGTACCGATGGGGGGAGCCAGCCCCAGCATTTT; J gene: TRBJ1-5; D gene: -; V gene: TRBV6-2/TRBV6-3; clone size: many
CDR3 protein: CASSRTDLQETQYF; CDR3 DNA: TGTGCCAGCAGCAGGACGGATTTGCAAGAGACCCAGTACTTC; J gene: TRBJ2-5; D gene: -; V gene: TRBV9; clone size: many
CDR3 protein: CASGQQETQYF; CDR3 DNA: TGTGCCAGCGGACAGCAAGAGACCCAGTACTTC; J gene: TRBJ2-5; D gene: -; V gene: TRBV12-3/TRBV12-4; clone size: many
CDR3 protein: CASSQTRGTYGYTF; CDR3 DNA: TGTGCCAGCAGTCAAACCAGGGGCACCTATGGCTACACCTTC; J gene: TRBJ1-2; D gene: -; V gene: TRBV6-1; clone size: many
CDR3 protein: CASSLQISSTDTQYF; CDR3 DNA: TGTGCCAGCAGCCTACAGATTTCTAGCACAGATACGCAGTATTTT; J gene: TRBJ2-3; D gene: -; V gene: TRBV3-1; clone size: many
CDR3 protein: CSARDQGQGSSGANVLTF; CDR3 DNA: TGCAGTGCTAGAGATCAAGGACAGGGAAGCTCTGGGGCCAACGTCCTGACTTTC; J gene: TRBJ2-6; D gene: TRBD1; V gene: TRBV20-1; clone size: many
CDR3 protein: CASSAFGGTKGTDTQYF; CDR3 DNA: TGTGCCAGCAGTGCTTTTGGGGGGACAAAAGGAACAGATACGCAGTATTTT; J gene: TRBJ2-3; D gene: -; V gene: TRBV6-1; clone size: many
CDR3 protein: CASSIKPQGLGSNEQFF; CDR3 DNA: TGCGCCAGCAGCATAAAACCTCAGGGGTTGGGTTCCAATGAGCAGTTCTTC; J gene: TRBJ2-1; D gene: -; V gene: TRBV5-1; clone size: many
CDR3 protein: CASSVALAGIYEQYF; CDR3 DNA: TGTGCCAGCAGCGTAGCTCTTGCAGGGATCTACGAGCAGTACTTC; J gene: TRBJ2-7; D gene: -; V gene: TRBV9; clone size: many
CDR3 protein: CATSPTGGSYEQYF; CDR3 DNA: TGTGCCACCAGCCCAACAGGGGGCTCCTACGAGCAGTACTTC; J gene: TRBJ2-7; D gene: TRBD1; V gene: TRBV15; clone size: many
CDR3 protein: CASSLGTAGNTIYF; CDR3 DNA: TGTGCCAGCAGCTTAGGGACTGCTGGAAACACCATATATTTT; J gene: TRBJ1-3; D gene: -; V gene: TRBV7-9; clone size: large
CDR3 protein: CALTGSLSGANVLTF; CDR3 DNA: TGTGCCTTGACAGGCTCCCTCTCTGGGGCCAACGTCCTGACTTTC; J gene: TRBJ2-6; D gene: -; V gene: TRBV30; clone size: many
CDR3 protein: CASSLETWGPEQFF; CDR3 DNA: TGCGCCAGCAGCTTGGAGACCTGGGGACCTGAGCAGTTCTTC; J gene: TRBJ2-1; D gene: -; V gene: TRBV5-1; clone size: many
CDR3 protein: CASSGFMARSYNEQFF; CDR3 DNA: TGTGCCAGCAGCGGCTTTATGGCGCGCTCCTACAATGAGCAGTTCTTC; J gene: TRBJ2-1; D gene: -; V gene: TRBV5-6; clone size: many
CDR3 protein: CASSLRQGPGELFF; CDR3 DNA: TGTGCCAGCAGCTTAAGGCAGGGACCCGGGGAGCTGTTTTTT; J gene: TRBJ2-2; D gene: -; V gene: TRBV7-8; clone size: many
CDR3 protein: CASSQNTGGNGGELFF; CDR3 DNA: TGTGCCAGCAGCCAGAATACAGGGGGCAATGGCGGGGAGCTGTTTTTT; J gene: TRBJ2-2; D gene: TRBD1; V gene: TRBV3-1; clone size: many
CDR3 protein: CSARGGVYGSGGYNEQFF; CDR3 DNA: TGCAGTGCTAGAGGGGGGGTTTATGGTAGCGGGGGTTACAATGAGCAGTTCTTC; J gene: TRBJ2-1; D gene: TRBD2; V gene: TRBV20-1; clone size: many